This T cell receptor (beta chain) emerged from a study of blood T cell repertoires in COVID-19. About the study: Samples came from the United States, Italy and Spain, spanning acute and convalescent COVID-19. T cells, B-cell-depleted T cells, or PBMCs provided the cDNA or gDNA that served as material.

Source study methods: Cell counts per sample came from amplifying reference gene primers. Repertoires were generated with immunoSEQ multiplex PCR, while TCRdb's copy carries only in-frame clones and drops some. Clone size and V and J calls were adopted from that table, with D and trimming inferred from the DNA. The data show 170,000 or so clones, 86% seen once. Trimming took 6 bases from V and 14 from J; bases not matched to a gene: 8. The CDR3 spans 12 residues. CDR1 is MNHEY, CDR2 SVGEGT, per germline. The rearrangement links TRBV6-2 or TRBV6-3 to TRBJ2-4; the match to TRBD1 covers 9 bases. The sequencing input was peripheral blood. The sequence derives from a middle-aged man with active or convalescent COVID-19. CDR3: CASSHDRGREYF. CDR3 nucleotides: TGTGCCAGCAGCCATGACAGGGGGAGGGAGTACTTC.